The clone carrying this T cell receptor beta chain has just a few counts. Antigen specificity is unknown. The entry originates in a study of beta chain features in type 1 diabetes. The overall study: Taken together, all samples contributed some 100 million examined sorted cells. Whole-study results and caveats: Compared to healthy donors, patients appeared to have naive, central memory and Treg TCRB repertoires that were more alike.

Since all of the isolated RNA was reverse transcribed, expressed TCRB transcripts were what got sequenced. Only in-frame clones appear in the TCRdb table, and some are missing; sequencing was by immunoSEQ multiplex PCR. The table lists 160,000 or so clones, just over 9% of them singletons. Deletions cut 5 bases from V and 4 bases from J, with 11 bases between. This CDR3 is built from 13 residues. CDR1 is SGHTA and CDR2 is FQGNSA in the germline V gene. This chain links TRBV7-2 with TRBJ1-2; possibly TRBD1 for D (5 bases). This sequence originates from a woman under 30 in good health. What was sequenced was central memory CD4+ T cells from blood. The DNA for the CDR3 is TGTGCCAGCAGCCCGGGGGGGGGCTATGGCTACACCTTC. Protein: CASSPGGGYGYTF.